The 2 T cell receptor beta chains below all came from one sample that was sequenced in a study of cytomegalovirus exposure and HLA in healthy donors. PCR was performed using 60 Vbeta and 13 Jbeta primers. The table came from immunoSEQ multiplex PCR; TCRdb's copy has only in-frame clones and leaves some out. Of more than 80,000 clones listed, around 76% are singletons. What was sequenced was PBMCs. The receptors originated from a woman in her forties or fifties in good health and CMV-seropositive.

The chain combines TRBV4-3 with TRBJ2-1; 9 bases fit TRBD2. Germline trimming cut 3 bases from V and 12 bases from J; bases unmatched to any gene: 3. The length of the CDR3 is 12 residues. Germline loops: CDR1 LGHNA, CDR2 YSLEER. The CDR3 protein is CASSQAGGTQFF. The CDR3 DNA follows: TGCGCCAGCAGCCAGGCGGGGGGGACGCAGTTCTTC.

The chain recombines TRBV9 with TRBJ1-6, with TRBD1 matching over 9 bases. Per the germline V gene, CDR1 is SGDLS and CDR2 is YYNGEE. The ends lost 2 bases at V and 5 bases at J; junction bases unmatched: 11. CDR3 length: 18 amino acids. The CDR3 protein is CASSVRPLTGGNNSPLHF. DNA of the CDR3: TGTGCCAGCAGCGTCAGACCCCTCACAGGGGGCAATAATTCACCCCTCCACTTT.